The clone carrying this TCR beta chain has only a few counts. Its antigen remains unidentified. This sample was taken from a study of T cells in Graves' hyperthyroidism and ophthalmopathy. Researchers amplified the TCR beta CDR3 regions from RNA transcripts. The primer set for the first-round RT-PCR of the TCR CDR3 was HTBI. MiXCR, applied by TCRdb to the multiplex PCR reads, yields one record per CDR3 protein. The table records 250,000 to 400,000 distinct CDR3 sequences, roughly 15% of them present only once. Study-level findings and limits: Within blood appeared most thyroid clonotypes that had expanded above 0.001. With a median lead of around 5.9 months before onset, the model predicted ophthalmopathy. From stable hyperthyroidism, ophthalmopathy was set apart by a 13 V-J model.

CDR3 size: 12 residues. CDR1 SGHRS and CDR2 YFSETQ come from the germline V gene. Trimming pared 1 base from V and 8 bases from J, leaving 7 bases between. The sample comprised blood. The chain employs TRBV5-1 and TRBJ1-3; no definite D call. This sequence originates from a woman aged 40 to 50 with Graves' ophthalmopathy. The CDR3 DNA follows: TGCGCCAGCAGCTTGAACGCGGACACCATATATTTT. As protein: CASSLNADTIYF.